These T cell receptor beta chains were read from a single sample in a study of regulatory T cells in long-lasting Graves disease. A single record per CDR3 protein comes from TCRdb applying MiXCR to the multiplex PCR reads. The sample has 600,000 to 800,000 distinct CDR3 sequences, 30% seen once. The source material was peripheral blood mononuclear cells (PBMCs), sampled when the disease was refractory, from a patient treated with antithyroid drugs. These receptors all stem from a female donor with Graves disease. The CDR3 runs from the conserved cysteine through the conserved F or W. A D gene is named only where the DNA matches it firmly. Size tells how often a clone was seen (once, few, many) or the class of an expanded clone, and some rows leave it out.

j_gene	abundance	d_gene	v_gene	CDR3aa	CDR3nt
TRBJ2-7	few	TRBD2	TRBV6-1	CASSNDKTGTSLNYEQYF	TGTGCCAGCAGTAATGATAAAACCGGGACTAGCCTAAACTACGAGCAGTACTTC
TRBJ2-7	few	-	TRBV11-2	CASSLRGGNPHYEQYF	TGTGCCAGCAGCTTAAGGGGGGGAAACCCCCACTACGAGCAGTACTTC
TRBJ1-1	-	TRBD1	TRBV5-1	CASSQGQGRRPYTEAFF	TGCGCCAGCAGCCAGGGACAGGGGAGACGGCCGTACACTGAAGCTTTCTTT
TRBJ1-5	few	TRBD1	TRBV11-2	CASSLGTGYQPQHF	TGTGCCAGCAGCTTAGGGACAGGCTATCAGCCCCAGCATTTT
TRBJ1-5	-	-	TRBV28	CAGDRAGGPQHF	TGTGCCGGGGATCGAGCTGGGGGGCCCCAGCATTTT
TRBJ1-1	few	-	TRBV18	CASSRTSALDEAFF	TGTGCCAGCTCACGCACTTCGGCCTTGGATGAAGCTTTCTTT
TRBJ2-6	-	-	TRBV6-1	CASSGPALGANVLTF	TGTGCCAGCAGTGGTCCTGCCTTAGGGGCCAACGTCCTGACTTTC
TRBJ2-2	-	-	TRBV2	CASSERVANTGELFF	TGTGCCAGCAGTGAACGGGTAGCTAACACCGGGGAGCTGTTTTTT
TRBJ1-2	few	-	TRBV7-9	CASSTARDIIGF	TGTGCCAGCAGCACCGCCCGGGACATCATTGGCTTC
TRBJ1-4	-	TRBD1	TRBV7-9	CASSLGGGGMNEKLFF	TGTGCCAGCAGCTTAGGAGGGGGCGGTATGAATGAAAAACTGTTTTTT
TRBJ2-2	-	TRBD2	TRBV12-3/TRBV12-4	CASSPRSSGSYGTGELFF	TGTGCCAGCAGTCCCCGCTCTAGCGGGAGCTACGGCACCGGGGAGCTGTTTTTT
TRBJ1-4	many	-	TRBV11-2	CASSPDVFASREITNEKLFF	TGTGCCAGCAGCCCCGACGTTTTTGCCTCAAGGGAAATTACTAATGAAAAACTGTTTTTT
TRBJ1-1	-	-	TRBV9	CASSDGEATPGRDTEAFF	TGTGCCAGCAGCGACGGGGAGGCCACACCCGGGCGGGACACTGAAGCTTTCTTT
TRBJ2-2	-	-	TRBV6-4	CASSYGPNTGELFF	TGTGCCAGCAGTTACGGGCCGAACACCGGGGAGCTGTTTTTT
TRBJ1-3	-	TRBD1	TRBV10-3	CAISDPDRTAGNTIYF	TGTGCCATCAGTGACCCGGACAGGACCGCTGGAAACACCATATATTTT
TRBJ2-1	once	-	TRBV10-2	CASLKGEGDYNEQFF	TGCGCCAGCCTAAAGGGAGAGGGGGACTACAATGAGCAGTTCTTC
TRBJ1-1	-	-	TRBV6-2/TRBV6-3	CASNRVTEAFF	TGTGCCAGCAATCGCGTCACTGAAGCTTTCTTT
TRBJ1-6	many	-	TRBV12-3/TRBV12-4	CASSLSGGNSPLHF	TGTGCCAGCAGCTTAAGTGGGGGTAATTCACCCCTCCACTTT
TRBJ2-7	-	TRBD2	TRBV12-3/TRBV12-4	CASSLVSGTYEQYF	TGTGCCAGCAGTTTAGTAAGCGGGACCTACGAGCAGTACTTC
TRBJ2-4	-	TRBD1	TRBV14	CASSDGQGSIQYF	TGTGCCAGCAGCGACGGACAGGGATCCATTCAGTACTTC
TRBJ1-3	-	-	TRBV5-1	CASSLLASDGNTIYF	TGCGCCAGCAGCCTCCTGGCCTCCGATGGAAACACCATATATTTT
TRBJ1-6	-	-	TRBV30	CAWRSRGAWNSPLHF	TGTGCCTGGAGAAGTCGCGGGGCTTGGAATTCACCCCTCCACTTT
TRBJ1-5	few	-	TRBV19	CASTHRGHQPQHF	TGTGCCAGTACCCACAGAGGGCATCAGCCCCAGCATTTT
TRBJ1-1	-	-	TRBV7-3	CASSSTSGQSSNTEAFF	TGTGCCAGCAGCTCCACCTCCGGACAGTCATCGAACACTGAAGCTTTCTTT
TRBJ1-1	-	-	TRBV5-4	CATSNFAEAFF	TGTGCCACCTCAAACTTCGCTGAAGCTTTCTTT
TRBJ2-5	-	-	TRBV11-2	CASSLNSGRGQETQYF	TGTGCCAGCAGCTTAAATTCCGGCCGGGGACAAGAGACCCAGTACTTC
TRBJ2-7	once	-	TRBV5-1	CASSLAPSRVSPYEQYF	TGCGCCAGCAGCTTGGCGCCTAGCAGGGTATCCCCCTACGAGCAGTACTTC
TRBJ2-2	-	-	TRBV27	CASSLNGYSGNTGELFF	TGTGCCAGCAGTTTAAACGGATATAGCGGGAACACCGGGGAGCTGTTTTTT
TRBJ2-5	many	-	TRBV12-3/TRBV12-4	CASSFSSSGETQYF	TGTGCCAGCAGTTTTTCTAGCAGCGGGGAGACCCAGTACTTC
TRBJ1-5	few	-	TRBV28	CASTSWGAQPQHF	TGTGCCAGCACCTCTTGGGGGGCTCAGCCCCAGCATTTT
TRBJ1-1	-	-	TRBV29-1	CSHRGLGNTEAFF	TGCAGCCACCGGGGGCTGGGGAACACTGAAGCTTTCTTT
TRBJ2-5	few	TRBD2	TRBV9	CASSVGASGIQETQYF	TGTGCCAGCAGCGTAGGGGCTAGCGGGATACAAGAGACCCAGTACTTC
TRBJ2-7	many	-	TRBV5-1	CASSPTGRGRSYEQYF	TGCGCCAGCAGCCCAACAGGGCGGGGTAGGTCCTACGAGCAGTACTTC
TRBJ2-5	-	-	TRBV7-9	CASSSTETRGETQYF	TGTGCCAGCAGCTCGACCGAGACTAGAGGGGAGACCCAGTACTTC
TRBJ2-2	-	TRBD1	TRBV28	CASSRDRVYGELFF	TGTGCCAGCAGTAGGGACAGGGTTTACGGGGAGCTGTTTTTT
TRBJ1-1	many	-	TRBV20-1	CSAREGTIPNTEAFF	TGCAGTGCTAGAGAGGGGACTATCCCCAACACTGAAGCTTTCTTT
TRBJ2-3	-	TRBD2	TRBV20-1	CSARLAGAGDTQYF	TGCAGTGCTAGACTAGCGGGAGCGGGAGATACGCAGTATTTT
TRBJ2-3	-	-	TRBV6-1	CASRESGTDTQYF	TGTGCCAGCAGGGAGTCGGGCACAGATACGCAGTATTTT
TRBJ2-7	-	TRBD2	TRBV5-1	CASSLTSGSYKVYF	TGCGCCAGCAGCTTGACTAGCGGGAGTTATAAGGTGTACTTC
TRBJ2-7	-	-	TRBV25-1	CASSEFATKTYEQYF	TGTGCCAGCAGTGAGTTCGCAACCAAAACCTACGAGCAGTACTTC
TRBJ2-7	-	TRBD2	TRBV27	CASSLYSGLLLARESSYEQYF	TGTGCCAGCAGTTTATACTCCGGCTTACTACTAGCGAGAGAAAGCTCCTACGAGCAGTACTTC
TRBJ1-1	-	-	TRBV19	CASSIVSQEAFF	TGTGCCAGTAGTATAGTAAGCCAAGAAGCTTTCTTT
TRBJ2-5	few	TRBD2	TRBV25-1	CASSEYGGRDQETQYF	TGTGCCAGCAGTGAATACGGCGGGAGGGACCAAGAGACCCAGTACTTC
TRBJ1-2	many	-	TRBV6-1	CASRPDQGRFGYTF	TGTGCCAGCAGACCTGACCAGGGAAGGTTCGGCTACACCTTC
TRBJ1-2	-	-	TRBV27	CASSLSNRNYGYTF	TGTGCCAGCAGTTTATCGAACAGGAACTATGGCTACACCTTC
TRBJ1-1	few	TRBD1	TRBV10-3	CAISEDRDTEAFF	TGTGCCATCAGTGAAGACAGGGATACTGAAGCTTTCTTT
TRBJ1-2	-	-	TRBV27	CASSLTKAGGYTF	TGTGCCAGCAGTTTAACAAAAGCGGGAGGCTACACCTTC
TRBJ2-7	-	TRBD1	TRBV3-1	CASSPWTGAEGEQYF	TGTGCCAGCAGCCCCTGGACAGGAGCGGAAGGCGAGCAGTACTTC
TRBJ1-1	-	-	TRBV9	CASSADGDGREAFF	TGTGCCAGCAGCGCCGACGGAGACGGCCGTGAAGCTTTCTTT
TRBJ1-1	many	-	TRBV6-1	CASSGQMPNTEAFF	TGTGCCAGCAGTGGACAGATGCCGAACACTGAAGCTTTCTTT
TRBJ1-1	-	-	TRBV12-3/TRBV12-4	CASLRSLRGAEAFF	TGTGCCAGCTTACGCTCCTTGCGGGGTGCTGAAGCTTTCTTT
TRBJ1-2	many	TRBD1	TRBV5-1	CASSLEAGGTDGYTF	TGCGCCAGCAGCTTGGAGGCAGGGGGCACGGATGGCTACACCTTC